These 6 T cell receptor beta chains share one sample of origin, sequenced in a study of blood T cells in healthy people across ages. With a J-beta primer mix and a sample-barcoded 5' primer, a second PCR ran about 6 to 11 cycles. TCRdb redid the calling of the 5' RACE reads with MiXCR, one entry per CDR3 protein. This table has hundreds of thousands of distinct CDR3 sequences, 29% appearing once. The sample consisted of blood. The receptors derive from a woman older than 75 in good health.

This clonotype came up many times. This chain connects TRBV6-5 to TRBJ1-2; D not certain. From germline, CDR1 is MNHEY and CDR2 SVGAGI. This CDR3 spans 13 amino acids. V lost 5 bases to trimming and J lost 4 bases, with 11 bases between them. CDR3 DNA: TGTGCCAGCAGTATCGATTCGCTCTATGGCTACACCTTC. Its protein is CASSIDSLYGYTF.

As to this clonotype: This CDR3 is missing its conserved last phenylalanine or tryptophan, likely due to a read error. No DNA is shown, since the ends of the CDR3 on it are uncertain; the CDR3 is the one TCRdb lists. This chain joins TRBV20-1 and TRBJ1-2. Per the germline V gene, CDR1 is DFQATT and CDR2 is SNEGSKA (reference sequence). The CDR3 numbers 10 amino acids, ends counted. The CDR3: CSAKTGGHTS.

Of note for this clonotype: A much larger clone differs from this one at a single base, so this may be a read error. The chain is built from TRBV7-7 and TRBJ2-7; either TRBD1 or TRBD2 may supply D (5 bases each). CDR1 and CDR2 (germline): SSHAT, FNYEAQ (reference sequence). The CDR3 consists of 13 residues. The CDR3 DNA is TGTGCTAGCAGCCAAGTTGGTCAGGGACAGCAGTACTTC. Translation gives CASSQVGQGQQYF.

The rearrangement links TRBV6-8 to TRBJ1-2, with D hard to call. CDR3 size: 14 residues. The V gene's germline CDR1 is MNHGY and CDR2 SAAAGT. V was shortened by 7 bases and J by 4 bases, with 16 bases between the two germline ends. The CDR3 reads CASIGCLELYGYTF. The CDR3 DNA follows: TGTGCCAGCATTGGTTGCCTCGAACTCTATGGCTACACCTTC.

The J gene is TRBJ2-4, the V gene TRBV28; D gene ambiguous. The last part of the DNA fits TRBJ2-7 better; the J call may be wrong. The germline V gene has CDR1 MDHEN and CDR2 SYDVKM. The CDR3 is 12 residues long. The CDR3 sequence is CASSPPDYEQYF. Written as DNA, the CDR3 is TGTGCCAGCAGCCCACCCGACTACGAGCAGTACTTC.

In its sample, this clonotype was seen many times. The rearrangement joins TRBV5-1 to TRBJ2-7; perhaps TRBD1 as D (5 bases). V was clipped by 0 bases and J by 7 bases, with 8 bases between them. The V gene's germline CDR1 is SGHRS and CDR2 YFSETQ. There are 12 residues in the CDR3. This CDR3 reads CASSLEGWEQYF. The CDR3 bases are TGCGCCAGCAGCTTGGAGGGGTGGGAGCAGTACTTC.